The 2 T cell receptor beta chains listed next were all sequenced from one sample in a study of CD8 T cells in Susac syndrome. cDNA came from around 0.5 to 1 ug RNA primed by random hexamers. TCRdb processed the immunoSEQ multiplex PCR reads anew with MiXCR; each CDR3 protein has one entry. Of about 300,000 distinct CDR3 sequences in the sample, about 82% are singletons; the top ten hold around 0.2%. Source material: CD8+ T cells from PBMCs. All receptors derive from a human donor with multiple sclerosis.

This clonotype came up once. The chain employs TRBV9 and TRBJ2-1; no clear D gene. This CDR3 contains 14 residues. Germline CDR1 is SGDLS and CDR2 is YYNGEE. Trimming stripped 0 bases from V and 2 bases from J, with 6 bases between. CDR3 residues: CASSVVSTYNEQFF. The CDR3 DNA reads as TGTGCCAGCAGCGTAGTGTCAACCTACAATGAGCAGTTCTTC.

The J gene is TRBJ2-5, the V gene TRBV5-6; 11 nucleotides match TRBD2. Germline trimming cut 3 bases from V and 5 bases from J; bases unmatched to any gene: 9. Germline assignment: CDR1 SGHDT and CDR2 YYEEEE. The CDR3 is made up of 16 amino acids. CDR3 sequence (DNA): TGTGCCAGCAGCTCGCGACTAGCGGGATTCATGGAGACCCAGTACTTC. Amino acid sequence: CASSSRLAGFMETQYF. Full variable domain (remainder filled in from reference TRBV5-6 and TRBJ2-5): DAGVTQSPTHLIKTRGQQVTLRCSPKSGHDTVSWYQQALGQGPQFIFQYYEEEERQRGNFPDRFSGHQFPNYSSELNVNALLLGDSALYLCASSSRLAGFMETQYFGPGTRLLVL.